Listed here are 16 T cell receptor beta chains from one sample, sequenced in a study of blood T cell repertoires in COVID-19 (dated by TCRdb to about 2020). The protocol used for the library was the immunoSEQ multiplex PCR assay. Imported from immuneACCESS, the table was reduced by TCRdb to in-frame sequences with V and J called. These copies leave out some clones; in studies compared against another copy, an unresolved V gene accounts for under half, and the cause of the remainder is not known. The table for this sample lists a few hundred thousand clones; approximately 79% of them were counted only once. About 4% of the sample rests with the top ten. Sequences were obtained from PBMCs or T cells enriched from blood (not recorded which). The source is a man aged 30-40 years with acute COVID-19.

The genes are TRBV11-3 and TRBJ1-1; 7 bases agree with TRBD1. Trimming at V came to 3 bases and at J to 1 base, leaving 5 bases not matched to a gene. CDR3 length: 15 residues. Germline V gene lookup returns CDR1 SGHNT and CDR2 YENEEA. CDR3 DNA: TGTGCCAGCAGCTTTCCGGGACAGTCGAACACTGAAGCTTTCTTT. Amino acids: CASSFPGQSNTEAFF.

The chain joins TRBV5-5 to TRBJ2-7, with D possibly matching TRBD2 (5 bases). The CDR3 contains 15 residues. Between the trimmed V and J ends, which lost 3 bases and 3 bases, there was a span of 16 bases. Germline V gene lookup returns CDR1 SGHKS and CDR2 YYEKEE (reference sequence). The CDR3 here is CASSSLPEEIYEQYV. The DNA of the CDR3 is TGTGCCAGCAGCTCCTTGCCGGAGGAGATCTACGAGCAGTACGTC.

This chain uses TRBV5-6 with TRBJ2-7; maybe TRBD2 (6 bases). The CDR3 covers 17 residues. Germline CDR1 SGHDT, CDR2 YYEEEE. V was pared by 4 bases and J by 2 bases, with 22 bases between. Here the CDR3 reads CASSPGPARRVTYEQYV. CDR3 DNA: TGTGCCAGCAGCCCCGGACCAGCGAGGAGGGTGACCTACGAGCAGTACGTC.

This chain connects TRBV4-3 to TRBJ2-1; TRBD2 matches at 11 bases. Trimming at V came to 1 base and at J to 5 bases, leaving 7 bases not matched to a gene. The CDR3 has 17 amino acids. Germline CDR1 LGHNA, CDR2 YSLEER. The CDR3 region is CASSQAASGRSHNEQFF. CDR3 DNA sequence: TGCGCCAGCAGCCAAGCGGCTAGCGGGAGGTCGCACAATGAGCAGTTCTTC.

The chain links TRBV9 to TRBJ2-1; D is possibly TRBD2 (6 bases). V lost 6 bases and J 9 bases, leaving 10 bases between the germline ends. The CDR3 loop spans 11 amino acids. Germline CDR1 is SGDLS and CDR2 is YYNGEE. CDR3 nucleotides: TGTGCCAGCACTTGGGGAGGTGAGCAGTTCTTC. Protein: CASTWGGEQFF.

This clone has only a few counts. The chain carries TRBV5-1 and TRBJ2-1; 12 bases map to TRBD1. The CDR3 totals 14 residues. Germline V gives CDR1 SGHRS, CDR2 YFSETQ. Losses at the gene ends were 1 base for V and 12 bases for J; bases not matched to a gene: 5. The CDR3 spells CASSLPGQGAGQFF. The CDR3 nucleotides read TGCGCCAGCAGCTTGCCGGGACAGGGGGCCGGGCAGTTCTTC.

The J gene is TRBJ1-2, the V gene TRBV15; tentatively, D is TRBD1 (5 bases). The CDR3 covers 17 residues. The V end lost 1 base, the J end lost 2 bases, and 17 bases lay between the germline ends. Germline lookup yields CDR1 LNHNV and CDR2 YYDKDF (reference sequence). As DNA, the CDR3 is TGTGCCACCAGCAGAGCACAGGTCCTCGATTCAAACTATGGCTACACCTTC. Translating gives CATSRAQVLDSNYGYTF.

The chain recombines TRBV7-9 with TRBJ1-2; no firm D call. The V gene lost 1 base and the J gene lost 4 bases, with 7 bases spanning the gap. Germline V gives CDR1 SEHNR, CDR2 FQNEAQ (reference sequence). The CDR3 totals 13 residues. The chain's CDR3 is CASSLVGGYGYTF. The CDR3 DNA reads as TGTGCCAGCAGCTTAGTTGGAGGCTATGGCTACACCTTC.

This clone was counted once. The J gene is TRBJ1-1, the V gene TRBV9, with D possibly being TRBD1 (6 bases). Per the germline V gene, CDR1 is SGDLS and CDR2 is YYNGEE. The CDR3 runs 16 residues. Trimming cost V 3 bases and J 2 bases, with 17 bases left between them. CDR3 in amino acids: CASSAIGTYLNTEAFF. CDR3 in DNA: TGTGCCAGCAGCGCTATAGGGACATACCTCAACACTGAAGCTTTCTTT.

This clone came up once. The V gene is TRBV6-4, the J gene TRBJ2-3, with 7 bases that match TRBD2. Germline CDR1 is MRHNA and CDR2 is SNTAGT. V lost 6 bases and J lost 0; bases outside the gene matches: 3. CDR3 length: 14 amino acids. DNA for the CDR3: TGTGCCAGCAGAGCGGGAACTAGCACAGATACGCAGTATTTT. Translating gives CASRAGTSTDTQYF.

J is TRBJ1-5 and V is TRBV5-6; possibly TRBD1 for D (5 bases). Germline V gives CDR1 SGHDT, CDR2 YYEEEE. This CDR3 is 16 amino acids long. Trimming shortened V by 2 bases and J by 5 bases, and 17 bases separated the two germline ends. In nucleotides, the CDR3 is TGTGCCAGCAGCTTCTGGACCGGGACTTCTTATCAGCCCCAGCATTTT. Translation gives CASSFWTGTSYQPQHF.

The J gene is TRBJ2-7, the V gene TRBV21-1; the DNA was not used to check the table's D call, TRBD1. TRBV21-1 is flagged as a pseudogene. The CDR3 is made up of 17 amino acids. In nucleotides, the CDR3 is TGTGCCAGCAGCGGCCCTTCTGCGGGACAGGCCGATAACGAGCAGTACGTC. Translated, it gives CASSGPSAGQADNEQYV.

The chain uses TRBV30 and TRBJ1-2; 7 nucleotides agree with TRBD1. Germline-derived CDR1 and CDR2 are GTSNPN and SVGIG (reference sequence). After removal of 2 bases from V and 0 bases from J, the junction contained 6 bases not matched to a gene. The CDR3 sequence is 15 residues long. CDR3 residues: CAWSPWTGPNYGYTF. As DNA, the CDR3 is TGTGCCTGGAGTCCTTGGACAGGCCCTAACTATGGCTACACCTTC.

This chain uses TRBV4-3 with TRBJ2-5; TRBD2 is a possible D gene (6 bases). CDR3 size: 14 residues. Trimming removed 4 bases at V and 3 bases at J, with 12 bases between. Germline V gene lookup returns CDR1 LGHNA and CDR2 YSLEER. The CDR3 protein is CASSPDRLEETQYF. CDR3 DNA sequence: TGCGCCAGCAGCCCGGATAGACTAGAAGAGACCCAGTACTTC.

Many counts were recorded for this clone. The V gene is TRBV4-2, the J gene TRBJ1-4; 11 nucleotides match TRBD1. Germline CDR1 is LGHNA and CDR2 is YNFKEQ. The CDR3 contains 18 residues. Losses at the gene ends were 3 bases for V and 2 bases for J; bases not matched to a gene: 8. Written as DNA, the CDR3 is TGTGCCAGCAGCCACGAGGCGCGGACAGGGGGCACTAATGAAAAACTGTTTTTT. It specifies CASSHEARTGGTNEKLFF.

The genes are TRBV13 and TRBJ2-2; 9 bases align to TRBD2. Germline V CDR1 and CDR2: PRHDT, FYEKMQ (reference sequence). The CDR3 is made up of 14 amino acids. V was clipped by 8 bases and J by 6 bases; unmatched bases: 7. The CDR3 DNA sequence: TGTGCCAGCTGGCGGGGGGGCCAAGCCGGGGAGCTGTTTTTT. Translation gives CASWRGGQAGELFF.